This TCR beta chain was recorded in a study of sequential checkpoint blockade in melanoma. Study outcomes and limitations: Pretreatment TIL clonality tracked with response in the nivolumab-first arm.

Treatment denoted: randomized to nivolumab then ipilimumab (arm A) or the reverse (arm B). This CDR3 contains 15 residues. V lost 5 bases and J 7 bases, leaving 17 bases between the germline ends. This clone showed up just a few times. Its antigen remains unidentified. Sequencing used immunoSEQ multiplex PCR; TCRdb keeps in-frame clones, though not all of them. The sample includes some 5,600 clones, around 19% of them seen just once. Sequenced here: tumor tissue (inferred from file names), sampled from a patient given nivolumab and ipilimumab in sequence. V is TRBV7-1 and J is TRBJ1-4; D call uncertain. TRBV7-1 is designated an ORF whose function remains uncertain. The clonotype was recovered from a human donor with melanoma. The CDR3 here is CASSVGFSSLEKLFF. The CDR3 region has the DNA TGTGCCAGCAGCGTAGGCTTCTCCAGCCTTGAAAAACTGTTTTTT.